This T cell receptor beta chain was found in a study of blood T cell repertoires in COVID-19. Study-wide context: The samples span acute and convalescent COVID-19 from the United States, Italy and Spain. T cells, B-cell-depleted T cells, or PBMCs provided the cDNA or gDNA that served as material.

Original processing notes: Amplifying reference gene primers gave estimates of nucleated cell counts. Method: immunoSEQ multiplex PCR; TCRdb's copy keeps in-frame clones and lacks some. V and J calls and clone size are those listed in that table; D and trimming were worked out from the DNA. The sample records under 500,000 clones, around 89% being singletons. The CDR3 covers 14 residues. V was clipped by 5 bases and J by 5 bases, with 16 bases between them. Germline V lookup: CDR1 SNHLY, CDR2 FYNNEI. This chain connects TRBV2 to TRBJ2-7; possibly TRBD1 for D (8 bases). The sample taken for sequencing was peripheral blood. This TCR was recovered from a woman in her 30s with acute or convalescent COVID-19. CDR3 protein: CASSQQGGTHEQYF. CDR3 nucleotide sequence: TGTGCCAGCAGTCAACAGGGGGGGACCCACGAGCAGTACTTC.